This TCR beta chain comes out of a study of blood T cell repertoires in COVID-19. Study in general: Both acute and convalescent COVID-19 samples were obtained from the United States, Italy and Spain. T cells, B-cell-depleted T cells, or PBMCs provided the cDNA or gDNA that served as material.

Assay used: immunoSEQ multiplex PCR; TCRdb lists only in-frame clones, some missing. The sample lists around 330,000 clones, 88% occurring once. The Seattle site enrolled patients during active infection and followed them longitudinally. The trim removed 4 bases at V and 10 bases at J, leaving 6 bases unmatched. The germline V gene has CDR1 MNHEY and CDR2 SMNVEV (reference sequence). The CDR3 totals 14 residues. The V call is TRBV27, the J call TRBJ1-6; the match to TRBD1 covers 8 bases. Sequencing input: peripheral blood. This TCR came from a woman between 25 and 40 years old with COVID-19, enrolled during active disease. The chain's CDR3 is CASSSRQGISPLHF. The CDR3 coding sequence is TGTGCCAGCAGTTCAAGACAGGGGATATCACCCCTCCACTTT.